These T cell receptor beta chains were read from a single sample in a study of shared clonotypes between healthy human individuals. Sequencing used immunoSEQ multiplex PCR; TCRdb keeps in-frame clones, though not all of them. The table includes 2,100,000 or so clones, approximately 95% detected once. Sequenced material: naive CD4+ T cells sorted from blood. The origin of the receptors is a man between 18 and 29 years old in good health. Both conserved end residues are part of each CDR3. D genes are given only for firm matches.

V gene	D gene	CDR3 protein
TRBV5-1	TRBD2	CASSYGTNGETQYF
TRBV5-1	TRBD2	CASSWGLAGLSQETQYF
TRBV4-1	.	CASSQVRGMGYTF
TRBV6-1	.	CASIFSPLTSDYTF
TRBV28	.	CASSSNREVRYGYTF
TRBV6-1	TRBD2	CASSDVGTGGRYNEQFF
TRBV6-4	.	CASSDYLTDTQYF
TRBV6-5	.	CASSYSVGGTEAFF
TRBV5-1	TRBD2	CASSLAGSGETQYF
TRBV7-6	TRBD1	CASSLVSGGNSGNQPQHF
TRBV18	.	CASSPPGRPKNIQYF
TRBV29-1	.	CSAANNEQFF
TRBV7-9	.	CASSSYPNTEAFF
TRBV9	.	CASSVGSLQETQYF
TRBV5-1	TRBD1	CASSLVAGGSYNEQFF
TRBV2	.	CASSPQEANYGYTF
TRBV6-1	.	CASSETGSRAEAFF
TRBV6-5	.	CASSRGAKEKLFF
TRBV4-1	.	CASSQGSSKTEAFF
TRBV10-2	TRBD2	CASVLAGASTDTQYF
TRBV30	.	CAWSVGVSVGANEQYF
TRBV5-4	.	CASSKGQSGLNTEAFF